This T cell receptor beta chain comes out of a study of blood T cell repertoires in COVID-19. Study overall: Both acute and convalescent COVID-19 samples were obtained from the United States, Italy and Spain.

Authors' analysis steps: Scientists estimated how many nucleated cells there were by amplifying reference gene primers. TCRdb keeps only in-frame clones here, not all; method: immunoSEQ multiplex PCR. V and J calls and clone size are those listed in that table; D and trimming were worked out from the DNA. The data show roughly 360,000 clones, approximately 80% seen once. This CDR3 comprises 14 residues. Trimming pared 1 base from V and 1 base from J, leaving 7 bases between. Germline CDR1 and CDR2: LGHDT and YNNKEL (reference sequence). Sequencing was performed on peripheral blood. This chain connects TRBV3-1 (or the pseudogene TRBV3-2) to TRBJ2-5, with D possibly TRBD1 on 6 matching bases. This receptor was obtained from a human donor with acute or convalescent COVID-19. The donor label of this sample is uncertain. CDR3 in DNA: TGTGCCAGCAGCCAAGCCAGGGGCCAAGAGACCCAGTACTTC. It is translated as CASSQARGQETQYF.